The 18 T cell receptor beta chains presented below share a single source sample, sequenced in a study of T cells in tuberculosis. Generated by immunoSEQ multiplex PCR, the TCRdb table keeps only in-frame clones and is missing some. The sample has some 34,000 clones, around 97% seen once. Sequenced input: PBMCs. The receptors come from a donor aged 10 to 29 with latent tuberculosis or without tuberculosis infection.

The CDR3, as DNA: TGCGCCAGCAGCCAAGGTACCCAGGGCTACGAGCAGTACTTC. The encoded protein is CASSQGTQGYEQYF. The V gene is TRBV4-1, the J gene TRBJ2-7, with D possibly being TRBD1 (5 bases). The CDR3 length is 14 residues. With 1 base removed from V and 3 bases from J, the gap between germline ends came to 10 bases. Germline V lookup: CDR1 MGHRA, CDR2 YSYEKL.

J is TRBJ2-1 and V is TRBV11-2; 7 bases match TRBD2. CDR3 length: 16 amino acids. V shed 3 bases, J shed 2 bases, and the junction held 7 bases outside the gene matches. CDR1 and CDR2 from the germline V gene are SGHAT and FQNNGV. DNA for the CDR3: TGTGCCAGCAGCTTTGGGGGGGAGTCGGCCTACAATGAGCAGTTCTTC. This codes for CASSFGGESAYNEQFF.

This chain uses TRBV5-1 with TRBJ1-1; perhaps TRBD1 as D (6 bases). The CDR3 runs to 13 residues. Germline V gene sequence: CDR1 SGHRS, CDR2 YFSETQ. The V gene lost 6 bases and the J gene lost 5 bases, with 14 bases spanning the gap. CDR3 bases: TGCGCCAGCACCGCACAGGGTGTTACTGAAGCTTTCTTT. It translates to CASTAQGVTEAFF.

The gene calls are TRBV28 and TRBJ2-5; the match to TRBD2 covers 9 bases. The CDR3 consists of 13 residues. The V and J ends lost 5 bases and 7 bases, in that order; junction bases with no gene match: 5. Per germline, CDR1 MDHEN and CDR2 SYDVKM. CDR3 DNA: TGTGCCAGCAGTCTAGCGGGAACGGGGACCCAGTACTTC. Its translation is CASSLAGTGTQYF. The whole variable domain, remainder taken from reference TRBV28 and TRBJ2-5, is DVKVTQSSRYLVKRTGEKVFLECVQDMDHENMFWYRQDPGLGLRLIYFSYDVKMKEKGDIPEGYSVSREKKERFSLILESASTNQTSMYLCASSLAGTGTQYFGPGTRLLVL.

The rearrangement uses TRBV19 and TRBJ1-2, with 8 positions matching TRBD1. Trimming at V came to 5 bases and at J to 6 bases, leaving 11 bases not matched to a gene. CDR3 length: 15 residues. Germline V gene lookup returns CDR1 LNHDA and CDR2 SQIVND (reference sequence). CDR3 sequence reads: CASSVTWTGRDGYTF. In DNA form, the CDR3 reads TGTGCCAGTAGTGTAACCTGGACAGGGCGAGATGGCTACACCTTC.

The V call is TRBV6-5, the J call TRBJ1-4; 8 bases are a match to TRBD1. Germline-derived CDR1 and CDR2 are MNHEY and SVGAGI. V was clipped by 4 bases and J by 10 bases; unmatched bases: 5. The CDR3 contains 13 residues. Written as DNA, the CDR3 is TGTGCCAGCAGTTCCGCAGGGGGCGTAAAACTGTTTTTT. Amino acid sequence: CASSSAGGVKLFF.

The table lists this clone with a count of one. V usage is TRBV18 and J usage is TRBJ1-1, with 9 bases that match TRBD1. Germline trimming cut 3 bases from V and 4 bases from J; bases unmatched to any gene: 15. The CDR3 extends over 18 amino acids. Germline values: CDR1 KGHSH, CDR2 LQKENI. The CDR3 spells CASSPNVPGQGLGTEAFF. The CDR3 bases are TGTGCCAGCTCACCGAACGTCCCGGGACAGGGTTTGGGCACTGAAGCTTTCTTT.

The rearrangement uses TRBV27 and TRBJ2-7; D is perhaps TRBD1 (7 bases). Germline V gene sequence: CDR1 MNHEY, CDR2 SMNVEV (reference sequence). Trimming removed 4 bases at V and 3 bases at J, with 13 bases between. The CDR3 extends over 14 amino acids. CDR3 region: CASSSGTAGYEQYF. The CDR3 DNA reads as TGTGCCAGCAGTTCGGGGACAGCGGGCTACGAGCAGTACTTC.

This sequence joins TRBV28 and TRBJ1-2; weak D call: TRBD1 (6 bases). The CDR3 is made up of 16 amino acids. Germline lookup yields CDR1 MDHEN and CDR2 SYDVKM. V shed 7 bases and J shed 4 bases, with 22 bases lying between them. The CDR3 loop reads CASTVGAGQKLYGYTF. The CDR3 bases are TGTGCCAGCACCGTGGGGGCAGGTCAAAAACTCTATGGCTACACCTTC.

The CDR3 bases are TGTGCCAGTAGTACGTACCCCCAGAGGGATACGCAGTATTTT. This sequence encodes CASSTYPQRDTQYF. The gene calls are TRBV19 and TRBJ2-3; D remains unclear. The CDR3 has 14 residues. CDR1 and CDR2 from the germline V gene are LNHDA and SQIVND (reference sequence). Between the trimmed V and J ends, which lost 4 bases and 6 bases, there was a span of 14 bases.

This chain connects TRBV5-6 to TRBJ2-2; TRBD2 aligns across 9 bases. Trimming took 0 bases from V and 2 from J; bases not matched to a gene: 8. The CDR3 has 18 residues. CDR1 is SGHDT and CDR2 is YYEEEE in the germline V gene. The CDR3: CASSLDTQLAGNTGELFF. In DNA, the CDR3 is TGTGCCAGCAGCTTGGACACTCAACTAGCGGGTAACACCGGGGAGCTGTTTTTT.

The CDR3 DNA follows: TGTGCCAGCAGCAAGTCCCAAGCGTGGGGAAACACCATATATTTT. It codes for CASSKSQAWGNTIYF. The chain is built from TRBV13 and TRBJ1-3; D is unclear. The CDR3 consists of 15 residues. The V and J ends lost 5 bases and 4 bases respectively, with 15 bases between them. Germline CDR1 reads PRHDT; CDR2 reads FYEKMQ (reference sequence).

The rearrangement links TRBV2 to TRBJ1-5; no reliable D call. V was clipped by 6 bases and J by 7 bases, with 13 bases between them. Germline V gene lookup returns CDR1 SNHLY and CDR2 FYNNEI. This CDR3 region has 13 residues. CDR3 residues: CASSSEPGQPQHF. In nucleotides, the CDR3 is TGTGCCAGCAGCTCAGAACCGGGACAGCCCCAGCATTTT.

The rearrangement uses TRBV30 and TRBJ1-1; D possibly corresponds to TRBD1 (5 bases). Deletions cut 2 bases from V and 5 bases from J, with 6 bases between. This CDR3 has 11 residues. Germline CDR1 and CDR2: GTSNPN and SVGIG (reference sequence). Written as DNA, the CDR3 is TGTGCCTGGAGTAAGGGGACTGAAGCTTTCTTT. Translation: CAWSKGTEAFF.

The gene calls are TRBV5-1 and TRBJ1-3; possibly TRBD1 for D (5 bases). Germline-derived CDR1 and CDR2 are SGHRS and YFSETQ. Trimming took off 4 bases at V and 0 bases at J, with 11 bases between the two ends. This CDR3 is built from 15 residues. The CDR3 loop is CASSVGHGSGNTIYF. CDR3 DNA sequence: TGCGCCAGCAGCGTAGGACATGGCTCTGGAAACACCATATATTTT. Full variable domain (remainder filled in from reference TRBV5-1 and TRBJ1-3): KAGVTQTPRYLIKTRGQQVTLSCSPISGHRSVSWYQQTPGQGLQFLFEYFSETQRNKGNFPGRFSGRQFSNSRSEMNVSTLELGDSALYLCASSVGHGSGNTIYFGEGSWLTVV.

V and J are TRBV13 and TRBJ2-3; D unresolved. The germline gives CDR1 PRHDT, CDR2 FYEKMQ (reference sequence). CDR3 length: 11 residues. The V and J ends lost 7 bases and 4 bases respectively, with 6 bases between them. The CDR3, as DNA: TGTGCCAGCACTCAGGCAGATACGCAGTATTTT. This translates into CASTQADTQYF.

V and J are TRBV19 and TRBJ2-1; D is possibly TRBD1 (6 bases). CDR1 and CDR2 from the germline V gene are LNHDA and SQIVND (reference sequence). The V end lost 8 bases, the J end lost 4 bases, and 15 bases lay between the germline ends. The CDR3 is made up of 14 amino acids. The CDR3 here is CASAGTTSYNEQFF. The CDR3 nucleotides are TGTGCCAGTGCCGGGACAACTTCGTACAATGAGCAGTTCTTC.

The V and J genes are TRBV4-1 and TRBJ2-5; D possibly corresponds to TRBD1 (6 bases). The CDR3 totals 16 residues. Per the germline V gene, CDR1 is MGHRA and CDR2 is YSYEKL. Trimming left V 4 bases short and J 0 bases short, with 15 bases between. The CDR3 coding sequence is TGCGCCAGCAGCCGACCCCGGGACACTAACCAAGAGACCCAGTACTTC. Protein product: CASSRPRDTNQETQYF.